This paragraph covers one T cell receptor beta chain sequence. The data were produced by immunoSEQ multiplex PCR, yet TCRdb's version contains in-frame clones alone and is incomplete. Of about 150,000 clones in the sample, roughly 82% are singletons; the top ten hold 2.2%. The sample comes from a study of blood T cell repertoires in COVID-19. Looked up from germline, CDR1 is MDHEN and CDR2 is SYDVKM. The CDR3 loop spans 14 amino acids. V dropped 7 bases and J dropped 0; count of bases not matched to a gene: 6. This TCR came from a man aged 65 to 79 with acute or convalescent COVID-19. Sequences were obtained from peripheral blood. The chain is built from TRBV28 and TRBJ2-7; TRBD2 aligns across 7 bases. Written as DNA, the CDR3 is TGTGCCAGCATAAGGGCGGGGGTCTCCTACGAGCAGTACTTC. It yields the protein CASIRAGVSYEQYF.